The 5 T cell receptor beta chains below come from one sample, sequenced in a study of radiation and T cells in renal cell carcinoma. Time point of the sample: blood 4 weeks post-SBRT, at nephrectomy. As for treatment: 15 Gy SBRT to primary tumor, nephrectomy 4 weeks later. Here immunoSEQ multiplex PCR was the method, and the copy in TCRdb shows in-frame clones only, minus some. The sample records 150,000 to 200,000 clones, roughly 90% being singletons. The material sequenced was blood, taken from a patient whose treatment included radiotherapy and nephrectomy. The receptor set was obtained from a woman aged 45 to 65 with renal cell carcinoma.

The chain has TRBV7-2 and TRBJ2-2; the D is unclear. The V gene lost 0 bases and the J gene lost 5 bases, with 10 bases spanning the gap. From germline, CDR1 is SGHTA and CDR2 FQGNSA. The CDR3 extends over 15 amino acids. The CDR3 loop reads CASSLAPGGTGELFF. Here the CDR3 DNA reads TGTGCCAGCAGCTTAGCCCCGGGCGGTACCGGGGAGCTGTTTTTT. The full variable domain, completed using reference TRBV7-2 and TRBJ2-2, is GAGVSQSPSNKVTEKGKDVELRCDPISGHTALYWYRQSLGQGLEFLIYFQGNSAPDKSGLPSDRFSAERTGGSVSTLTIQRTQQEDSAVYLCASSLAPGGTGELFFGEGSRLTVL.

On this clone itself: A read error may produce the germline difference seen at one junction end. This chain links TRBV5-6 with TRBJ2-7; 8 nucleotides agree with TRBD1. The CDR3 loop spans 11 amino acids. CDR1 and CDR2 (germline): SGHDT, YYEEEE. The CDR3 bases are TGTGCCAGCAGCTTGGGGGACAGGTCTTTATTC. This translates into CASSLGDRSLF.

The chain carries TRBV7-2 and TRBJ1-2, with no clear D. Germline V gene sequence: CDR1 SGHTA, CDR2 FQGNSA. Trimming removed 5 bases at V and 3 bases at J, with 13 bases between. This CDR3 region has 14 residues. CDR3 in amino acids: CASSLPIGHYGYTF. The CDR3 coding sequence is TGTGCCAGCAGCCTACCCATTGGTCACTATGGCTACACCTTC.

The chain joins TRBV5-6 to TRBJ2-7; 8 bases map to TRBD1. The CDR3 length is 14 residues. Germline V gene lookup returns CDR1 SGHDT and CDR2 YYEEEE. With V trimmed by 3 bases and J by 3 bases, 5 bases remained unmatched. Written as DNA, the CDR3 is TGTGCCAGCAGCTCCCAGGGGGCCAACTACGAGCAGTACTTC. Translation: CASSSQGANYEQYF.

The rearrangement uses TRBV10-2 and TRBJ2-7, with TRBD1 matching over 7 bases. The CDR3 runs 13 residues. Trimming took 8 bases from V and 6 from J; bases not matched to a gene: 10. Germline V gene data show CDR1 as WSHSY and CDR2 as SAAADI. The CDR3 nucleotides read TGCGCCAGCCGCCGGGACAGACAGCGCGAGCAGTACTTC. Its protein is CASRRDRQREQYF.